Below, 13 T cell receptor beta chains from the same sample are listed, as sequenced in a study of OX40 agonist ivuxolimab in advanced cancers. Sequencing used immunoSEQ multiplex PCR; TCRdb keeps in-frame clones, though not all of them. The sample records fewer than 100,000 clones, approximately 80% being singletons. The input for sequencing was CD4+ or CD8+ T cells sorted from blood, taken in a trial of the OX40 agonist ivuxolimab. These receptors were obtained from an adult with an advanced solid tumor such as melanoma, head and neck, liver or kidney cancer.

The genes are TRBV25-1 and TRBJ2-7; D is uncertain. This CDR3 has 14 amino acids. CDR1 and CDR2 (germline): MGHDK, SYGVNS. Between the trimmed V and J ends, which lost 7 bases and 4 bases, there was a span of 17 bases. The CDR3: CASTGRGWGYEQYF. The CDR3, as DNA: TGTGCCAGCACGGGCCGAGGTTGGGGATACGAGCAGTACTTC.

The DNA for the CDR3 is TGTGCCTGGGACAGGGTACACGAGCAGTACTTC. Translated, it gives CAWDRVHEQYF. The gene calls are TRBV30 and TRBJ2-7; TRBD1 matches at 7 bases. CDR3 length: 11 amino acids. J was trimmed by 5 bases and V by 5 bases; bases with no gene match: 3. Per the germline V gene, CDR1 is GTSNPN and CDR2 is SVGIG (reference sequence).

The V call is TRBV30, the J call TRBJ2-7; D perhaps matches TRBD2 (5 bases). V gave up 1 base and J gave up 7 bases, with 23 bases separating them. Germline V gene sequence: CDR1 GTSNPN, CDR2 SVGIG (reference sequence). The CDR3 has 16 amino acids. This chain's CDR3 is CAWSAKRAGGTREQYF. CDR3 nucleotide sequence: TGTGCCTGGAGTGCCAAACGGGCAGGAGGAACTAGGGAGCAGTACTTC.

The sample holds one count of this clone. The chain is built from TRBV7-2 and TRBJ2-5, with 10 bases aligning to TRBD1. CDR3 length equals 14 residues. V lost 4 bases, J lost 4 bases, and 3 bases stayed unmatched. Germline assignment: CDR1 SGHTA and CDR2 FQGNSA. CDR3 DNA: TGTGCCAGCAGCTCGGACAGGGGGAGAGAGACCCAGTACTTC. Residues: CASSSDRGRETQYF.

The genes are TRBV9 and TRBJ1-2; 7 nucleotides align to TRBD1. With 4 bases clipped from V and 8 bases from J, the junction kept 11 bases outside the gene matches. The CDR3 is made up of 14 amino acids. CDR1 is SGDLS, CDR2 YYNGEE, per germline. This CDR3 is CASSSQTGSWGYTF. The CDR3 DNA reads as TGTGCCAGCAGCTCCCAGACAGGGTCTTGGGGCTACACCTTC.

The V call is TRBV19, the J call TRBJ1-1; possible D gene TRBD1, 5 bases. V dropped 5 bases and J dropped 5 bases, with 12 bases sitting between them. This CDR3 comprises 13 residues. Germline CDR1 reads LNHDA; CDR2 reads SQIVND (reference sequence). The CDR3 sequence: CASSLGDVTEAFF. The CDR3 region has the DNA TGTGCCAGTAGTCTAGGGGACGTTACTGAAGCTTTCTTT.

The chain links TRBV6-6 to TRBJ1-1; D uncertain. This CDR3 region has 14 residues. Germline lookup yields CDR1 MNHNY and CDR2 SVGAGI (reference sequence). Trimming pared 5 bases from V and 7 bases from J, leaving 17 bases between. The CDR3 protein is CASSTPGAYGEAFF. In nucleotides, the CDR3 is TGTGCCAGCAGTACGCCAGGAGCTTATGGTGAAGCTTTCTTT.

The CDR3 DNA is TGCAGCGTTTCAGACTACACCAAGTCCTACAATGAGCAGTTCTTC. As protein: CSVSDYTKSYNEQFF. The chain is built from TRBV29-1 and TRBJ2-1; tentatively, D is TRBD2 (5 bases). Germline CDR1 is SQVTM and CDR2 is ANQGSEA. V lost 5 bases, J lost 1 base, and 15 bases lay in between. The CDR3 has 15 residues.

This chain links TRBV13 with TRBJ2-1; no definite D call. Germline-derived CDR1 and CDR2 are PRHDT and FYEKMQ (reference sequence). Trimming took off 2 bases at V and 4 bases at J, with 12 bases between the two ends. The CDR3 is made up of 15 amino acids. CDR3 region: CASSLYRQMYNEQFF. The CDR3 DNA sequence: TGTGCCAGCAGCTTATATCGGCAGATGTACAATGAGCAGTTCTTC.

The J gene is TRBJ2-7, the V gene TRBV7-6, with 9 bases lining up with TRBD1. The CDR3 covers 15 residues. Germline assignment: CDR1 SGHVS and CDR2 FNYEAQ. Unmatched junction bases numbered 5, after V lost 0 bases and J lost 5 bases. The CDR3 loop reads CASSLAGTGLDEQYF. The CDR3 DNA follows: TGTGCCAGCAGCTTAGCGGGGACAGGGTTGGACGAGCAGTACTTC.

The chain couples TRBV2 to TRBJ2-7; tentatively, D is TRBD2 (5 bases). The CDR3 loop spans 15 amino acids. Between the trimmed V and J ends, which lost 5 bases and 0 bases, there was a span of 14 bases. CDR1 and CDR2 from the germline V gene are SNHLY and FYNNEI. As DNA, the CDR3 is TGTGCCAGCAGTCCGGAGGACCTCCTCTCCTACGAGCAGTACTTC. It yields the protein CASSPEDLLSYEQYF.

A single count supports this clone. V usage is TRBV5-5 and J usage is TRBJ2-5; TRBD2 matches 13 bases. Losses at the gene ends were 3 bases for V and 5 bases for J; bases not matched to a gene: 7. The germline CDR1 and CDR2 sequences are SGHKS and YYEKEE (reference sequence). This CDR3 spans 16 amino acids. The CDR3 region has the DNA TGTGCCAGCAGCTCCAACGGACTAGCGGGAGCGGAGACCCAGTACTTC. It codes for CASSSNGLAGAETQYF. The entire variable domain, with the rest obtained from reference TRBV5-5 and TRBJ2-5, is as follows: DAGVTQSPTHLIKTRGQQVTLRCSPISGHKSVSWYQQVLGQGPQFIFQYYEKEERGRGNFPDRFSARQFPNYSSELNVNALLLGDSALYLCASSSNGLAGAETQYFGPGTRLLVL.

This clone was seen more than once but under ten times. CDR3 sequence (DNA): TGTGCCAGCAGCGTAGGTATAGGGGACGAGCAGTACTTC. Translating it yields CASSVGIGDEQYF. The chain combines TRBV9 with TRBJ2-7; tentative D call: TRBD1 (5 bases). CDR1 is SGDLS, CDR2 YYNGEE, per germline. Trimming shortened V by 0 bases and J by 5 bases, and 9 bases separated the two germline ends. There are 13 residues in the CDR3.